What follows describes a single T cell receptor beta chain. The data were obtained in a study of blood T cell repertoires in COVID-19. CDR3 length equals 13 residues. The germline gives CDR1 SGHDT, CDR2 YYEEEE. V lost 0 bases and J 5 bases, leaving 7 bases between the germline ends. TCRdb's table, derived via immunoSEQ multiplex PCR, lists solely in-frame clones and lacks some. Among some 220,000 clones listed, roughly 80% were seen once. This chain connects TRBV5-6 to TRBJ2-3, with D possibly matching TRBD2 (6 bases). This TCR came from a woman aged 55-69 years who had recovered from COVID-19. The sequenced material came from peripheral blood. The CDR3 DNA is TGTGCCAGCAGCTTGGCGCGGGGAGATACGCAGTATTTT. Translating gives CASSLARGDTQYF.